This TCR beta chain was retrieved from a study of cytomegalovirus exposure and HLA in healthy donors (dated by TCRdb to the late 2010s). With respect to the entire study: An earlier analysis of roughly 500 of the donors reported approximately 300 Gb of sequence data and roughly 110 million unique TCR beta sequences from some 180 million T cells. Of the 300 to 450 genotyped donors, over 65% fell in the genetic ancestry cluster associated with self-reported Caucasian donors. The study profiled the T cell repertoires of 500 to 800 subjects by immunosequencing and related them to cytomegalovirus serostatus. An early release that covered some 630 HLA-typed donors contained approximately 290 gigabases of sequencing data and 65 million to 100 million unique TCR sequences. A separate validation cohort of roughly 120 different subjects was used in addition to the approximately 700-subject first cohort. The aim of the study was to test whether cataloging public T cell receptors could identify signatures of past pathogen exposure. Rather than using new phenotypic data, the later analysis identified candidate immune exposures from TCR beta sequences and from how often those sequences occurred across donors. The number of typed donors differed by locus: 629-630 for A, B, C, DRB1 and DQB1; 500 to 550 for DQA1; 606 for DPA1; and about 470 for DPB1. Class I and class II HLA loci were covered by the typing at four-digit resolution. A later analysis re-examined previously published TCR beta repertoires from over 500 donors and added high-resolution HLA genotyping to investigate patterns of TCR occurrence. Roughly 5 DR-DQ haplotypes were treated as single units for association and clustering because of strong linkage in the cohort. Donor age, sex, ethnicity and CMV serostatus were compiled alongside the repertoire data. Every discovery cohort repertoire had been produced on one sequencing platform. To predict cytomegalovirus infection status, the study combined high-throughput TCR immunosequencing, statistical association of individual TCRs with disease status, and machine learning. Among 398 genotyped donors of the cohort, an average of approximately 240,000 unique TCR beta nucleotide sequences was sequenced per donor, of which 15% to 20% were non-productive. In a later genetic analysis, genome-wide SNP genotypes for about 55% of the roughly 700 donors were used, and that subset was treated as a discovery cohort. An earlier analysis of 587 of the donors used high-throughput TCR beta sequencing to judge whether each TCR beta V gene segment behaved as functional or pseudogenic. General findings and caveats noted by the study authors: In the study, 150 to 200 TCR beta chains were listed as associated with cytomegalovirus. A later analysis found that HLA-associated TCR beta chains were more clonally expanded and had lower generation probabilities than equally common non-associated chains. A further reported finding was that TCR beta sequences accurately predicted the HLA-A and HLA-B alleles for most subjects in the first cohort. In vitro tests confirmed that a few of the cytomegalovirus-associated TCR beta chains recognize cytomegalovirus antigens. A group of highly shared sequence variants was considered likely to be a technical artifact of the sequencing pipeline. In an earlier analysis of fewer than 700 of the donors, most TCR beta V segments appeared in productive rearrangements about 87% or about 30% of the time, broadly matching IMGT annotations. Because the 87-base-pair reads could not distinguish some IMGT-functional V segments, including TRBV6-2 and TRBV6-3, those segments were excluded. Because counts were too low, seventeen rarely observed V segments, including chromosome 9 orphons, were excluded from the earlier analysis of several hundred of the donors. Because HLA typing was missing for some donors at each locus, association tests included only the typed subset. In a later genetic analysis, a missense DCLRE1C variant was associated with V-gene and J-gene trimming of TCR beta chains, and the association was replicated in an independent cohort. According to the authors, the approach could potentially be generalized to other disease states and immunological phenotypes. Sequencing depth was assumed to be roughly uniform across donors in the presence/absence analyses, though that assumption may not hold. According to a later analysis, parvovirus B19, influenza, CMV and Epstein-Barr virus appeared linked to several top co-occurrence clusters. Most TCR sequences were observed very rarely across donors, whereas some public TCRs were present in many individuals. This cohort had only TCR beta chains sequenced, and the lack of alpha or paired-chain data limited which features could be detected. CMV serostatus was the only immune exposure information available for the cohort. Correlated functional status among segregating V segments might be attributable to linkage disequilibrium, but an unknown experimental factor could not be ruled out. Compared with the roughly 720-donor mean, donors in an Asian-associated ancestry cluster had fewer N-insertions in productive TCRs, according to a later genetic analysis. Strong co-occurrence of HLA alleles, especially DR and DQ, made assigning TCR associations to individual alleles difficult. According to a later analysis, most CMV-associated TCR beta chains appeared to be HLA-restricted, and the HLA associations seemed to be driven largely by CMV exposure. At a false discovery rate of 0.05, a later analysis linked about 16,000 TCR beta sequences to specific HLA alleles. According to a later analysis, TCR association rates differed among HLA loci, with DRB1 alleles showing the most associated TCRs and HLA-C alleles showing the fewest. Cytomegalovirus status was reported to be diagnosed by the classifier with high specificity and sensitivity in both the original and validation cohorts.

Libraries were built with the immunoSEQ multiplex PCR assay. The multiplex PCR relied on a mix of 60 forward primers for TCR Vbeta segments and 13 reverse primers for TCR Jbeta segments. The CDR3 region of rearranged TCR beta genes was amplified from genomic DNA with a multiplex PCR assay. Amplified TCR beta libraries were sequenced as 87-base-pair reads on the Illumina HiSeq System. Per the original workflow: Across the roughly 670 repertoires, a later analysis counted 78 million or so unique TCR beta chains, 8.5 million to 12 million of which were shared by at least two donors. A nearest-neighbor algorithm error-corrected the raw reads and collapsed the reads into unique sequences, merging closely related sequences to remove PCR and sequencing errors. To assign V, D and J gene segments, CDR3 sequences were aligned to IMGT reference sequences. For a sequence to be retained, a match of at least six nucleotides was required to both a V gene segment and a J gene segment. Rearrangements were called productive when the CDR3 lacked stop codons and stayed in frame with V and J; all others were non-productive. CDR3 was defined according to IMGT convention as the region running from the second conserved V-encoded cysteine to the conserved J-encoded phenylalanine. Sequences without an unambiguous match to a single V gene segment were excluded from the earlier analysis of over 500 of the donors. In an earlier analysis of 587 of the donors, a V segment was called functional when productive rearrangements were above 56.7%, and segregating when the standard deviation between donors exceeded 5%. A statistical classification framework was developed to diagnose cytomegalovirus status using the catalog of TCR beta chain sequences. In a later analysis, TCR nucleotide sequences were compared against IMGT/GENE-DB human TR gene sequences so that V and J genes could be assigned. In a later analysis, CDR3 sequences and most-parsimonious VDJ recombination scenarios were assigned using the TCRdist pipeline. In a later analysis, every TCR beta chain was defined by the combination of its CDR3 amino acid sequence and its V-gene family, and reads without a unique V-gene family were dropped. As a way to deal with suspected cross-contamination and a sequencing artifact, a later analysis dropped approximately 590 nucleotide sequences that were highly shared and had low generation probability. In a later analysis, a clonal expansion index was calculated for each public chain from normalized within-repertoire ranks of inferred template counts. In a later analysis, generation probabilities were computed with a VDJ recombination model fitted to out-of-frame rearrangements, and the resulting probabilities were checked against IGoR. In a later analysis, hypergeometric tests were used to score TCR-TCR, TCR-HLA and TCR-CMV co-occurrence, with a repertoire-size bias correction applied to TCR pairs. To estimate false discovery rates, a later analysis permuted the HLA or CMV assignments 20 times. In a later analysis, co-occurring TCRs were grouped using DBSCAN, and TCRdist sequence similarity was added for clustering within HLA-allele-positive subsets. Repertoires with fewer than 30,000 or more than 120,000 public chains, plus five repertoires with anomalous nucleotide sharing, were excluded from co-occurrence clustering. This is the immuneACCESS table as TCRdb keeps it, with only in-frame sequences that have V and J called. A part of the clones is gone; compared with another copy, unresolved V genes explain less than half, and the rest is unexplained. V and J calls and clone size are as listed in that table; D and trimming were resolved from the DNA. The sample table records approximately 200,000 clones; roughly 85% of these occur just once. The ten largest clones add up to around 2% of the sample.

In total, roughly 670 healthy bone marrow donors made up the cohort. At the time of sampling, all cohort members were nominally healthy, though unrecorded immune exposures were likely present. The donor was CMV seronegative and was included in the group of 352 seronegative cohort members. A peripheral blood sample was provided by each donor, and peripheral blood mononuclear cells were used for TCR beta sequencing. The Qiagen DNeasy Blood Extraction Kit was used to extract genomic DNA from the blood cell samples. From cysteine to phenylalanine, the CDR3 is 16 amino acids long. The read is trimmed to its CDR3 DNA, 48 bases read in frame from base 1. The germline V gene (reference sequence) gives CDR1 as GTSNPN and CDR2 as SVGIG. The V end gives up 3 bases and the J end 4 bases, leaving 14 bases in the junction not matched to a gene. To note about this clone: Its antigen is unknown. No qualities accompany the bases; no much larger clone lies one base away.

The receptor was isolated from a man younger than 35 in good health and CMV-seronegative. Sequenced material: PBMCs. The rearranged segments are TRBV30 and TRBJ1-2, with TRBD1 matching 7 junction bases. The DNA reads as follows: TGTGCCTGGAGACCTAGCGGGCAGGGGGACGCCTATGGCTACACCTTC. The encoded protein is CAWRPSGQGDAYGYTF.